The T cell receptor (beta chain) described here comes from a study of cytotoxic CD8 clonotypes in ibrutinib-treated CLL. The study, taken as a whole, reports: Age-matched healthy donor levels were exceeded by baseline clonality, which tracked circulating CD8+ T-cell counts.

About this clone: Its antigen is not known.

Cryopreserved PBMCs supplied about 2 micrograms of genomic DNA for TCR beta libraries. Sequencing sought depths of 1 in 200,000 to 1 in 1 million T cells. Sequencing used immunoSEQ multiplex PCR; TCRdb keeps in-frame clones, though not all of them. This table has roughly 180,000 clones, more than 80% appearing once. The clonotype originates from a human donor with chronic lymphocytic leukemia. The sequencing here drew on PBMCs, taken after 24 months of ibrutinib treatment.

The CDR3 DNA sequence: TGTGCCAGCAGTGAAGCGGCAGGGTATATCACTGAAGCTTTCTTT. It yields the protein CASSEAAGYITEAFF. The rearrangement uses TRBV6-1 and TRBJ1-1, with D perhaps matching TRBD1 (5 bases). Germline lookup yields CDR1 MNHNS and CDR2 SASEGT. With 0 bases removed from V and 4 bases from J, the gap between germline ends came to 12 bases. This CDR3 has 15 residues.